This TCR beta chain was found in a study of cytotoxic CD8 clonotypes in ibrutinib-treated CLL. Study findings and constraints: Clonality climbed at ibrutinib response, then dropped toward baseline at progression. Sampling times differed between sustained-remission and progressing patients.

CDR1 is LNHDA and CDR2 is SQIVND in the germline V gene (reference sequence). J lost 3 bases, V lost 6 bases, and 10 bases had no gene match. CDR3 length: 15 residues. Produced via immunoSEQ multiplex PCR; TCRdb's table is partial and in-frame only. The repertoire holds 250,000 to 350,000 clones, with about 72% as singletons. As to this clone: The antigen remains undetermined.

The rearrangement joins TRBV19 to TRBJ2-7; 8 nucleotides match TRBD1. Sample: PBMCs, taken at disease progression, from a patient treated with ibrutinib. The clonotype originates from a human donor with chronic lymphocytic leukemia. This CDR3 reads CASRLQTGVGYEQYF. The CDR3 DNA follows: TGTGCCAGTAGGCTTCAGACAGGGGTGGGCTACGAGCAGTACTTC.